The 12 T cell receptor beta chains reported below all come from one sample, sequenced in a study of post-analysis software for immune sequencing data. Overall study findings and caveats: Patients had higher frequencies than controls of a handful of TRBV segments, including TRBV5-6, TRBV5-1 and TRBV20-1.

What these receptors recognize is not known. The TCR beta cDNA libraries carried unique molecular identifiers. A single record per CDR3 protein comes from TCRdb applying MiXCR to the PCR reads. The sample holds roughly 650,000 distinct CDR3 sequences; approximately 60% are singletons and the top ten take roughly 10%. Specimen: blood. These TCRs come from a girl between 2 and 10 years old with multiple sclerosis.

The V call is TRBV6-2 or TRBV6-3, the J call TRBJ2-5, with D tentatively TRBD2 (6 bases). Germline loops: CDR1 MNHEY, CDR2 SVGEGT. The ends were cut back, 2 bases at V and 0 bases at J, with 13 bases in the middle. The CDR3 covers 16 residues. Here the CDR3 reads CASSYISGEYQETQYF. The CDR3 bases are TGTGCCAGCAGTTACATCTCGGGGGAGTACCAAGAGACCCAGTACTTC.

This clonotype appeared a single time. J is TRBJ2-1 and V is TRBV10-2; 15 bases match TRBD2. The germline CDR1 and CDR2 sequences are WSHSY and SAAADI. The CDR3 is made up of 16 amino acids. V shed 6 bases, J shed 7 bases, and the junction held 7 bases outside the gene matches. The CDR3 DNA reads TGCGCCAGCAGGCATCCCGGGACTAGCGGGGGGAATGAGCAGTTCTTC. Translated, it gives CASRHPGTSGGNEQFF.

J is TRBJ2-5 and V is TRBV29-1, with 9 bases lining up with TRBD1. Germline loops: CDR1 SQVTM, CDR2 ANQGSEA. Unmatched junction bases numbered 6, after V lost 3 bases and J lost 4 bases. The CDR3 length is 14 residues. In nucleotides, the CDR3 is TGCAGCGTTGACGAGAACAGGGGGCGAGAGACCCAGTACTTC. This gives the protein CSVDENRGRETQYF. Using reference TRBV29-1 and TRBJ2-5 for the parts outside the CDR3, the full variable domain is SAVISQKPSRDICQRGTSLTIQCQVDSQVTMMFWYRQQPGQSLTLIATANQGSEATYESGFVIDKFPISRPNLTFSTLTVSNMSPEDSSIYLCSVDENRGRETQYFGPGTRLLVL.

V usage is TRBV5-1 and J usage is TRBJ2-3; weak D call: TRBD1 (5 bases). Trimming cost V 0 bases and J 0 bases, with 8 bases left between them. The CDR3 is 15 residues long. Germline V gene sequence: CDR1 SGHRS, CDR2 YFSETQ. This chain's CDR3 is CASSLEPGSTDTQYF. The CDR3 bases are TGCGCCAGCAGCTTGGAGCCAGGGAGCACAGATACGCAGTATTTT.

This sequence joins TRBV7-2 and TRBJ1-2; the D is unclear. This CDR3 is 15 amino acids long. The germline V and J ends were trimmed by 1 base and 5 bases, with 14 bases remaining between them. The V gene's germline CDR1 is SGHTA and CDR2 FQGNSA. The CDR3 DNA sequence: TGTGCCAGCAGCTTAGGGCTGGGAACCGAGTATGGCTACACCTTC. Its translation is CASSLGLGTEYGYTF.

This sequence joins TRBV12-3 or TRBV12-4 and TRBJ2-5; 8 positions agree with TRBD2. Germline trimming cut 7 bases from V and 5 bases from J; bases unmatched to any gene: 15. The CDR3 loop spans 16 amino acids. Here the CDR3 DNA reads TGTGCCAGCATTTCCTGGCGGGGGGCCATCGGGGAGACCCAGTACTTC. This sequence encodes CASISWRGAIGETQYF.

This clonotype was seen only once. V is TRBV25-1 and J is TRBJ1-2; D is uncertain. V dropped 5 bases and J dropped 4 bases, with 17 bases sitting between them. The CDR3 covers 15 residues. Germline V lookup: CDR1 MGHDK, CDR2 SYGVNS. This CDR3 is CASSPENVWVYGYTF. The CDR3 nucleotides read TGTGCCAGCAGTCCCGAGAATGTGTGGGTCTATGGCTACACCTTC.

CDR3 sequence reads: CASSWVLGGANVLTF. The CDR3 bases are TGTGCCAGCAGTTGGGTTCTAGGTGGGGCCAACGTCCTGACTTTC. The chain employs TRBV6-6 and TRBJ2-6; no clear D. This CDR3 region has 15 residues. Trimming took 4 bases from V and 3 from J, leaving 10 bases between them. Germline CDR1 and CDR2: MNHNY and SVGAGI (reference sequence).

The gene calls are TRBV24-1 and TRBJ1-5, with 7 nucleotides matching TRBD1. Germline CDR1 is KGHDR and CDR2 is SFDVKD. The CDR3 loop spans 12 amino acids. V gave up 9 bases and J gave up 3 bases; unmatched junction bases: 1. CDR3 DNA: TGTGCCACCGGACAGGCCAATCAGCCCCAGCATTTT. This codes for CATGQANQPQHF.

V usage is TRBV7-9 and J usage is TRBJ2-1; 9 bases align to TRBD2. CDR3 length: 15 residues. V was pared by 2 bases and J by 7 bases, with 6 bases of the junction left unmatched. Germline CDR1 SEHNR, CDR2 FQNEAQ (reference sequence). In DNA form, the CDR3 reads TGTGCCAGCAGCTTAAGGCTAGCGGGGATAAATGAGCAGTTCTTC. It codes for CASSLRLAGINEQFF.

The rearrangement joins TRBV12-3 or TRBV12-4 to TRBJ2-1, with 9 bases fitting TRBD1. V was pared by 5 bases and J by 6 bases, with 8 bases of the junction left unmatched. The CDR3 loop spans 15 amino acids. The chain's CDR3 is CASSQAGTGINEQFF. In DNA, the CDR3 is TGTGCCAGCAGTCAAGCCGGGACAGGGATCAATGAGCAGTTCTTC.

The V call is TRBV4-2, the J call TRBJ1-6; D may be TRBD1 (5 bases). The CDR3 spans 17 residues. V was trimmed by 0 bases and J by 6 bases, leaving 15 bases between them. The V gene's germline CDR1 is LGHNA and CDR2 YNFKEQ. The CDR3 coding sequence is TGTGCCAGCAGCCAAGACGCTAGGGAGGGGCTTAATTCACCCCTCCACTTT. As protein: CASSQDAREGLNSPLHF.